This TCR beta chain was documented in a study of blood T cell repertoires in COVID-19 (dated by TCRdb to the early 2020s). Notes on the research overall: The collaborator samples originated in the United States, Italy and Spain and spanned the acute and convalescent phases of COVID-19. Deeply sampled blood TCRbeta repertoires from subjects exposed to, actively infected with, or recovered from COVID-19 were included in the dataset. The material from the prospective study consisted of cDNA or gDNA derived from T cells, B-cell-depleted T cells, or PBMCs. Where available, HLA class I and class II types were taken from metadata supplied by the sample provider and were not determined by assay-based typing. Sample metadata almost always included a de-identified subject ID, COVID-19 status, age in years and sex. The repertoires were released in a freely available public database intended as a resource for research on the immune response to SARS-CoV-2. Samples were obtained from the ongoing ImmuneRACE study (first 160 participants) and from 1,254 subjects provided by 6 global collaborators. The full study reports these points: The amount of clinical and demographic metadata varied by source and participant and was provided uncurated.

To note about this clone: Its cognate antigen has yet to be identified. No base-level quality is on record; no much larger clone is a single base apart.

TCRbeta CDR3 regions were amplified from genomic DNA by means of the immunoSEQ Assay, a bias-controlled multiplex PCR. Per the original workflow: The number of nucleated cells in each sample was estimated by amplification of reference gene primers within the assay. To quantify the absolute abundance of each unique TCRbeta CDR3 rearrangement, sequence reads were collapsed and filtered. For each sample, productive Simpson clonality was calculated by taking the square root of Simpson's diversity index across productive rearrangements. The immuneACCESS repertoire file appears here via TCRdb, limited to in-frame rearrangements. These files lack a portion of the clones; in checked studies, under half of the deficit traces to unresolved V genes, and the cause of the others is not known. V, J and clone size derive from that table, while D and trimming were established from the DNA sequence. A total of about 180,000 clones appear in this sample, around 84% of them only once. About 15% of the sample rests with the top ten.

The CDR3 measures 14 amino acids from cysteine to phenylalanine. This entry keeps only the CDR3 DNA: 42 bases, framed from base 1. V loses 3 bases, J loses 0 bases, and the germline ends lie 9 bases apart. For CDR1 and CDR2, the germline V gene lists SGHRS and YFSETQ. Participants in the prospective study were enrolled through a virtual design, were aged about 18 to 90 years, and lived in approximately 25 United States geographic areas. In the prospective study, cohorts were assigned on the basis of participant-reported clinical history obtained from a screening survey and a study questionnaire. For ImmuneRACE Cohort 3, a participant was defined as recovered based on two consecutive negative NP/OP PCR tests, clearance by a healthcare professional, or resolution of symptoms. Each participant in the prospective study had whole blood, serum and a nasopharyngeal or oropharyngeal swab collected by mobile phlebotomists. Over an approximately 2-month period, participants in the prospective study had the option of providing additional blood draws and questionnaires. Prospective study blood samples were shipped either frozen or at room temperature before DNA extraction.

Recombination linked TRBV5-1 to TRBJ1-1, and the D gene may be TRBD1, 5 bases matching. The sequenced sample was PBMCs or T cells enriched from blood (not recorded which). The source of this sequence is a man between 45 and 60 years old who had recovered from COVID-19. In nucleotides, the sequence is TGCGCCAGCAGCTCTTCAGGGATGAACACTGAAGCTTTCTTT. Its protein product is CASSSSGMNTEAFF. The full variable domain, completed from the reference TRBV5-1 and TRBJ1-1 proteins outside the CDR3, reads KAGVTQTPRYLIKTRGQQVTLSCSPISGHRSVSWYQQTPGQGLQFLFEYFSETQRNKGNFPGRFSGRQFSNSRSEMNVSTLELGDSALYLCASSSSGMNTEAFFGQGTRLTVV.